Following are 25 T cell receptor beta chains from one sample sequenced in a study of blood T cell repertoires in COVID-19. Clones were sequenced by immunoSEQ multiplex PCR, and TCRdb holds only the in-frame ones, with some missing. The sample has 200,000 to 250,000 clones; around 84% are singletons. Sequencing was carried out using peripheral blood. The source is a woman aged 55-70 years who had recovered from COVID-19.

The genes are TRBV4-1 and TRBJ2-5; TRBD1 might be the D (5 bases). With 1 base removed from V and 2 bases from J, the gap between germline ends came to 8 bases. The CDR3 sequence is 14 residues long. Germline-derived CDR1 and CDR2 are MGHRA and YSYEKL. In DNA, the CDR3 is TGCGCCAGCAGCCAAGCCGACAGTCAAGAGACCCAGTACTTC. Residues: CASSQADSQETQYF.

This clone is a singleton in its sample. The CDR3 DNA reads as TGTGCCAGCAGTTACTCATCGGGAGGCCGGAACACTGAAGCTTTCTTT. It is translated as CASSYSSGGRNTEAFF. The chain combines TRBV6-2 or TRBV6-3 with TRBJ1-1; D is ambiguous. Deletions cut 0 bases from V and 1 base from J, with 12 bases between. Germline V gene lookup returns CDR1 MNHEY and CDR2 SVGEGT. The CDR3 runs 16 residues.

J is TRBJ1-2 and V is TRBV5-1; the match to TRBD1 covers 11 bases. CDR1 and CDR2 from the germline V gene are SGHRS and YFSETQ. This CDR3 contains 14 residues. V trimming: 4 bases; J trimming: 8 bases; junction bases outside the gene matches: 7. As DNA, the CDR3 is TGCGCCAGCAGCAGCGGACAGGGGGCGAGCGGCTACACCTTC. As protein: CASSSGQGASGYTF.

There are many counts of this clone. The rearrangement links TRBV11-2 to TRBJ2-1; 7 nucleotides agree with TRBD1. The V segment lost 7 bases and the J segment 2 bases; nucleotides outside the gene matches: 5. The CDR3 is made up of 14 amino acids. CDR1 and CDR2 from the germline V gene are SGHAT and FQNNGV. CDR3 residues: CASKEGGAYNEQFF. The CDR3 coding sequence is TGTGCCAGCAAGGAAGGGGGCGCCTACAATGAGCAGTTCTTC.

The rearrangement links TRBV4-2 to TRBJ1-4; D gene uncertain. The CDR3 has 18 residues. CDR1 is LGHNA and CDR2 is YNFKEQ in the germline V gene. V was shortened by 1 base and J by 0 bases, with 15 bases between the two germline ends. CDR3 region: CASSQGRQASSTNEKLFF. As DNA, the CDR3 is TGTGCCAGCAGCCAAGGACGGCAGGCATCATCAACTAATGAAAAACTGTTTTTT.

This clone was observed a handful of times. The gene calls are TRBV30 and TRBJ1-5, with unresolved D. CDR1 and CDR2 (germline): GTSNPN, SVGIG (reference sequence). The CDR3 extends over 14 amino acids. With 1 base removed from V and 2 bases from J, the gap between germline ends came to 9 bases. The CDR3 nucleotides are TGTGCCTGGAGTGGAGGGAGTGGCAATCAGCCCCAGCATTTT. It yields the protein CAWSGGSGNQPQHF.

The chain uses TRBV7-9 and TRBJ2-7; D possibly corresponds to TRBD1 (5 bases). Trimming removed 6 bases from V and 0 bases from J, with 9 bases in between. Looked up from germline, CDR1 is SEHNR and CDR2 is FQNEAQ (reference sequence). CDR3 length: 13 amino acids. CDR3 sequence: CASRDSNSYEQYF. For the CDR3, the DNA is TGTGCCAGCAGAGACAGCAACTCCTACGAGCAGTACTTC.

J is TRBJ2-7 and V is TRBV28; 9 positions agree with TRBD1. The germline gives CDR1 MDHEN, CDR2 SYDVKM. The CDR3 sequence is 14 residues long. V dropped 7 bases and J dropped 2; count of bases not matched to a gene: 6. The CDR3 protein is CASNLDRGTYEQYF. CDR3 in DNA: TGTGCCAGCAACCTGGACAGGGGCACCTACGAGCAGTACTTC.

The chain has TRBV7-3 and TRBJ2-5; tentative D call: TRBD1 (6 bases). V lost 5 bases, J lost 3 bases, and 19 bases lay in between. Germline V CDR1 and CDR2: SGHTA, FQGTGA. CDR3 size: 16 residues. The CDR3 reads CASSPGGGYSKETQYF. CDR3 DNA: TGTGCCAGCAGCCCTGGGGGCGGGTACTCAAAAGAGACCCAGTACTTC.

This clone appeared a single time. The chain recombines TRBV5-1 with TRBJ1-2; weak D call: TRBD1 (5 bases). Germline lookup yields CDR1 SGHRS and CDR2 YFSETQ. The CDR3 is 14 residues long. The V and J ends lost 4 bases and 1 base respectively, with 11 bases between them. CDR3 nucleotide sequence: TGCGCCAGCAGCATGGACACGAATAACTATGGCTACACCTTC. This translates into CASSMDTNNYGYTF.

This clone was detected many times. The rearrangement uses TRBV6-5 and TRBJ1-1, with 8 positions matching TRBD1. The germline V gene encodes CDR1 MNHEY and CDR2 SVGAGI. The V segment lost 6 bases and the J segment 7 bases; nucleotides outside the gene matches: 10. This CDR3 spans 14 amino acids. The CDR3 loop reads CASRPPGGSREAFF. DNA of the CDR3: TGTGCCAGCAGGCCCCCAGGGGGCTCCCGTGAAGCTTTCTTT.

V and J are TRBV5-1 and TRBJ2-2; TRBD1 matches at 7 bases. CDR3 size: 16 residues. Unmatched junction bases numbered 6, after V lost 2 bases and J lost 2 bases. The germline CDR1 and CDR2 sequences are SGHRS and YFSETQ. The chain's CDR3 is CASSLRDRVNTGELFF. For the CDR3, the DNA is TGCGCCAGCAGCTTAAGAGACAGGGTTAACACCGGGGAGCTGTTTTTT. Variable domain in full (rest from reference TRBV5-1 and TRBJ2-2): KAGVTQTPRYLIKTRGQQVTLSCSPISGHRSVSWYQQTPGQGLQFLFEYFSETQRNKGNFPGRFSGRQFSNSRSEMNVSTLELGDSALYLCASSLRDRVNTGELFFGEGSRLTVL.

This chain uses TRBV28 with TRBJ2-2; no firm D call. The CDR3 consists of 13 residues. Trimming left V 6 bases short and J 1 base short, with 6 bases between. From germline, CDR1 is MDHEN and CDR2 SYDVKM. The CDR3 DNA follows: TGTGCCAGCAGAAGCCTGAACACCGGGGAGCTGTTTTTT. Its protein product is CASRSLNTGELFF. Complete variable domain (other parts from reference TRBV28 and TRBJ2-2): DVKVTQSSRYLVKRTGEKVFLECVQDMDHENMFWYRQDPGLGLRLIYFSYDVKMKEKGDIPEGYSVSREKKERFSLILESASTNQTSMYLCASRSLNTGELFFGEGSRLTVL.

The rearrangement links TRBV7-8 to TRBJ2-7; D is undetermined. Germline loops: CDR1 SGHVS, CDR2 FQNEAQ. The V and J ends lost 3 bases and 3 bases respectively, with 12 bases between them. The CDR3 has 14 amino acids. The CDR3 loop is CASSLAGSHYEQYF. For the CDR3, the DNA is TGTGCCAGCAGCTTGGCCGGGTCCCACTACGAGCAGTACTTC.

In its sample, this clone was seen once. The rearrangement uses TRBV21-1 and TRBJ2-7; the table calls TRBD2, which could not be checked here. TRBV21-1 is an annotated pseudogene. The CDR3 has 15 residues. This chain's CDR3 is CASTNYCWRGYEQYF. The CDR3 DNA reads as TGTGCCAGCACCAACTATTGTTGGCGGGGCTACGAGCAGTACTTC.

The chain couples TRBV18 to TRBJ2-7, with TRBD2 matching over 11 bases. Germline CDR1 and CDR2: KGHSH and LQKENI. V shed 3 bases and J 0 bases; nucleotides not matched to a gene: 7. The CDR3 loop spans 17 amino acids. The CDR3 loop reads CASSPRPTSGGSYEQYF. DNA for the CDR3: TGTGCCAGCTCACCTCGACCCACTAGCGGGGGCTCCTACGAGCAGTACTTC.

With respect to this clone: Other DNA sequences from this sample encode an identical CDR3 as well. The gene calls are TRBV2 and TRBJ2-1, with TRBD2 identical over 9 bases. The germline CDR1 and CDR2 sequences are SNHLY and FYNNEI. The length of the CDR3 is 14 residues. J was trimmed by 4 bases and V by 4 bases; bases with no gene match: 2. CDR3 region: CASSGLAGYNEQFF. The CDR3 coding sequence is TGTGCCAGCAGTGGGCTAGCGGGGTACAATGAGCAGTTCTTC.

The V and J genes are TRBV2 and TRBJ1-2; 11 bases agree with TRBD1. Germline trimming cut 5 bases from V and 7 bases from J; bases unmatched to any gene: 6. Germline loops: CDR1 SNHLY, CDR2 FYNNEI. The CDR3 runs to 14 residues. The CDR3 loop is CASSSDRGLGGYTF. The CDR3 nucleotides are TGTGCCAGCAGTTCGGACAGGGGGCTGGGTGGCTACACCTTC.

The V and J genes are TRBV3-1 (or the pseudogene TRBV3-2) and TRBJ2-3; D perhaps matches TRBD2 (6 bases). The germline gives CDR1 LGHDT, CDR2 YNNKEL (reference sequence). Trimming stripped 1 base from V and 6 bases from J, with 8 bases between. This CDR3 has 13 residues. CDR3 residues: CASSQAGEDTQYF. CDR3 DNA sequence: TGTGCCAGCAGCCAAGCGGGGGAGGATACGCAGTATTTT.

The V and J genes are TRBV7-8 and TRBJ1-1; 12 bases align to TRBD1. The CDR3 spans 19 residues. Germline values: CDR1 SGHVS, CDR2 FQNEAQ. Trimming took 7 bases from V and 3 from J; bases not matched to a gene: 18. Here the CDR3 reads CASTKTPGTGGDTHTEAFF. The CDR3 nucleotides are TGTGCCAGCACTAAAACGCCCGGGACAGGGGGCGATACGCACACTGAAGCTTTCTTT.

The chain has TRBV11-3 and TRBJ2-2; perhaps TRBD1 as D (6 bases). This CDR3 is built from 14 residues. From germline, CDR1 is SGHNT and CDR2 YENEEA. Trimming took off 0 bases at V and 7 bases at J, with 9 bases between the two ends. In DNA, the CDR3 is TGTGCCAGCAGCTTAGACAGGGGATTCGGGGAGCTGTTTTTT. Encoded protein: CASSLDRGFGELFF.

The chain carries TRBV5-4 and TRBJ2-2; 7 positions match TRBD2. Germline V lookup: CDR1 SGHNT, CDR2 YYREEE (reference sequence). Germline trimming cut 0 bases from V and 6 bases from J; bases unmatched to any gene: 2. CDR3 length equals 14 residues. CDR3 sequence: CASSLDTSAGELFF. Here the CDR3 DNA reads TGTGCCAGCAGCTTGGATACTAGCGCCGGGGAGCTGTTTTTT. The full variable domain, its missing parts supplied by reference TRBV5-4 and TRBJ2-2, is ETGVTQSPTHLIKTRGQQVTLRCSSQSGHNTVSWYQQALGQGPQFIFQYYREEENGRGNFPPRFSGLQFPNYSSELNVNALELDDSALYLCASSLDTSAGELFFGEGSRLTVL.

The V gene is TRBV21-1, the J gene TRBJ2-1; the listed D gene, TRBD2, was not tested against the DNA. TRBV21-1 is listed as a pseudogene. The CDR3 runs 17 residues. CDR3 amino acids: CASSTHLAGGLYVEQFF. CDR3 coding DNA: TGTGCCAGCAGCACCCATCTAGCGGGGGGGCTTTACGTTGAGCAGTTCTTC.

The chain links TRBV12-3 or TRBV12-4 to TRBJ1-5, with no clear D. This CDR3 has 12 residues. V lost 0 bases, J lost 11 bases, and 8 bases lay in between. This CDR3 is CASSLAASAQHF. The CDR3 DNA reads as TGTGCCAGCAGTTTAGCGGCCTCTGCCCAGCATTTT.

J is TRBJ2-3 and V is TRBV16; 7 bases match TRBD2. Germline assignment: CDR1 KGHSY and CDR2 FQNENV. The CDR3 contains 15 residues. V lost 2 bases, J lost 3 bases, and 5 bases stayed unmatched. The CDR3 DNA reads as TGTGCCAGCAGCCAAACCGGACTAGGGACAGATACGCAGTATTTT. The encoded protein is CASSQTGLGTDTQYF.